A single T cell receptor beta chain is shown here with its context. J was trimmed by 6 bases and V by 5 bases; bases with no gene match: 9. From germline, CDR1 is SGHAT and CDR2 FQNNGV. The CDR3 has 15 amino acids. The data originate from a study of control samples from healthy donors and cancer patients. Produced via immunoSEQ multiplex PCR; TCRdb's table is partial and in-frame only. The sample consists of approximately 80,000 clones, 70% to 90% of them appearing once. The chain joins TRBV11-2 to TRBJ1-5; 8 positions agree with TRBD1. The source of this sequence is a woman in her fifties or sixties in good health. Sample: blood. This CDR3 reads CASSLQTGAVQPQHF. CDR3 coding DNA: TGTGCCAGCAGCCTACAGACAGGGGCTGTTCAGCCCCAGCATTTT.